A selection of T cell receptor beta chains follows, all from one sample in a study of CD8 T cells in ankylosing spondylitis. TCRdb recomputed calls from the 5' RACE reads with MiXCR, one row per CDR3 protein. This table holds fewer than 250,000 distinct CDR3 sequences, around a quarter found once. Source material: blood, either unsorted or a sorted T cell fraction (not recorded which). The receptors originated from a male donor with ankylosing spondylitis or in good health (not recorded which). Each CDR3 is given with its conserved first and last residue. The order of the fields is J gene, D gene, V gene, clone size, CDR3 DNA, CDR3 protein. The D gene is left open where the match is weak. Rows give clone size only sometimes, using once, few, many, or a class for an expanded clone.

TRBJ2-7 | TRBD2 | TRBV20-1 | - | TGCAGTGCATACACTAGCGGAAGCGACCGTAGCTCCTACGAGCAGTACTTC | CSAYTSGSDRSSYEQYF
TRBJ2-1 | - | TRBV12-3/TRBV12-4 | many | TGTGCCAGCAGTCCAAAAGGGACAGCCCTAGCGGGTCCGGGGAATGAGCAGTTCTTC | CASSPKGTALAGPGNEQFF
TRBJ2-1 | - | TRBV18 | many | TGTGCCAGCTCACCACCGAGGCGTGAGCAGTTCTTC | CASSPPRREQFF
TRBJ2-1 | TRBD2 | TRBV20-1 | few | TGCAGTGCTGGCGGGACTAAAAACAATGAGCAGTTCTTC | CSAGGTKNNEQFF
TRBJ2-1 | - | TRBV29-1 | - | TGCAGCGTGGCAAAAACGGGGGACTTCCACAATGAGCAGTTCTTC | CSVAKTGDFHNEQFF
TRBJ2-5 | - | TRBV15 | many | TGTGCCACCAGCAGAGATACAAAGACCCAGTACTTC | CATSRDTKTQYF
TRBJ2-3 | TRBD2 | TRBV4-2 | few | TGTGCCAGCAGCCGACGACTAGCGGGGAGGCACGGCACAGATACGCAGTATTTT | CASSRRLAGRHGTDTQYF
TRBJ2-1 | TRBD2 | TRBV24-1 | many | TGTGCCACCAGTGAGAGACTAGCGGGTAACAATGAGCAGTTCTTC | CATSERLAGNNEQFF
TRBJ1-6 | - | TRBV30 | - | TGTGCCTGGAGGACTAGTACATCCCTCCACTTT | CAWRTSTSLHF
TRBJ2-7 | - | TRBV5-1 | few | TGCGCCAGCAGCTTGGCAGGGTTGGAGTACGAGCAGTACTTC | CASSLAGLEYEQYF
TRBJ2-3 | TRBD1 | TRBV7-9 | few | TGTGCCAGCAGCATATTACCGGGACAGGGTATCACAGATACGCAGTATTTT | CASSILPGQGITDTQYF
TRBJ1-2 | TRBD1 | TRBV10-3 | - | TGTGCCATCAGCCCGGACAGGGATGTCTCTGGCTACACCTTC | CAISPDRDVSGYTF
TRBJ2-1 | - | TRBV29-1 | - | TGCAGCGTTGAGACGCGACTGAGGAGCTCCTACAATGAGCAGTTCTTC | CSVETRLRSSYNEQFF
TRBJ2-7 | TRBD1 | TRBV20-1 | many | TGCAGTGGGCCCCGGGACAGGGATTTTGGAGAGCAGTACTTC | CSGPRDRDFGEQYF
TRBJ2-1 | - | TRBV20-1 | many | TGCAGTGCTAGAGATGGAAAGCGGCAGGGAGGTTCGTATGAGCAGTTCTTC | CSARDGKRQGGSYEQFF
TRBJ1-6 | - | TRBV6-2/TRBV6-3 | - | TGTGCCAGCAGTCTCGGGATCCATCTTTCACCCCTCCACTTT | CASSLGIHLSPLHF
TRBJ2-7 | - | TRBV12-3/TRBV12-4 | - | TGTGCCAGCAGTCTTAGTCAGGGGTATAGCTCCTACGAGCAGTACTTC | CASSLSQGYSSYEQYF
TRBJ2-1 | TRBD2 | TRBV20-1 | few | TGCAGTGTCCTAGCGGGGGACAACAATGAGCAGTTCTTC | CSVLAGDNNEQFF
TRBJ2-7 | TRBD2 | TRBV11-2 | many | TGTGCCAGCAGCTCCATAGCGGGGAGCTCCTACGAGCAGTACTTC | CASSSIAGSSYEQYF
TRBJ2-5 | TRBD1 | TRBV24-1 | many | TGTGCCACCAGTGATTTCGGCGTCGGGACAGTGTATCAAGAGACCCAGTACTTC | CATSDFGVGTVYQETQYF
TRBJ1-1 | - | TRBV14 | many | TGTGCCAGCAGCCGCGTCACTGGGGGCGCAGGTAGGAACACTGAAGCTTTCTTT | CASSRVTGGAGRNTEAFF
TRBJ2-7 | - | TRBV7-2 | many | TGTGCCAGCAGCTCCGGACGGAGCTCCTACGAGCAGTACTTC | CASSSGRSSYEQYF
TRBJ2-2 | - | TRBV20-1 | - | TGCAGTGCTAGAGATTTGTCCCGAGATAACACCGGGGAGCTGTTTTTT | CSARDLSRDNTGELFF
TRBJ1-4 | - | TRBV5-1 | many | TGCGCCAGCAGCCTGAGCGGGACCCGGGGTGAAAAACTGTTTTTT | CASSLSGTRGEKLFF
TRBJ2-7 | - | TRBV5-1 | few | TGCGCCAGCAGCTTTTCACCAAACTACGAGCAGTACTTC | CASSFSPNYEQYF
TRBJ2-5 | - | TRBV13 | - | TGTGCCAGCAGCGCCGACAGCCACCAAGAGACCCAGTACTTC | CASSADSHQETQYF
TRBJ2-1 | TRBD2 | TRBV20-1 | few | TGCAGTGCTAGCGCTAGCGGGAGAAACAATGAGCAGTTCTTC | CSASASGRNNEQFF
TRBJ2-5 | TRBD2 | TRBV20-1 | - | TGCAGCTTAGCGGGAGCGTCTTTGTACCAAGAGACCCAGTACTTC | CSLAGASLYQETQYF
TRBJ1-1 | - | TRBV29-1 | - | TGCAGCGTTGAAAAAGACAGATACACTGAAGCTTTCTTT | CSVEKDRYTEAFF
TRBJ2-3 | TRBD1 | TRBV4-1 | - | TGCGCCAGCAGCCCTGGGACAGTCCTTAACACAGATACGCAGTATTTT | CASSPGTVLNTDTQYF